A selection of T cell receptor beta chains follows, all from one sample in a study of shared clonotypes between healthy human individuals. Assay: immunoSEQ multiplex PCR; the TCRdb copy retains only in-frame clones and omits some. The data show about 480,000 clones, nearly 80% seen once. The sequencing input was PBMCs. These receptors were collected from a woman between 40 and 55 years old in good health. Some clones in this sample may be carry-over from other donors' samples. Both conserved end residues are part of each CDR3. Fields, in order: V gene, J gene, D gene, clone size, CDR3 DNA, CDR3 protein. The D gene is left open where the match is weak. Expanded clones are given a class, and other clones once, few, many or no size at all.

>TRBV5-1|TRBJ1-3|NA|NA
TGCGCCAGCAGCCTGGTCAACGCTAACTCTGGAAACACCATATATTTT
CASSLVNANSGNTIYF
>TRBV2|TRBJ1-2|NA|NA
TGTGCCACCCGGGGGCAAAACTATGGCTACACCTTC
CATRGQNYGYTF
>TRBV28|TRBJ1-3|TRBD1|once
TGTGCCAGCAGACCCGGAGGGGGCGAAGCTGGAAACACCATATATTTT
CASRPGGGEAGNTIYF
>TRBV2|TRBJ2-5|NA|once
TGTGCCAGCAGTGATAACAGCCAAGAGACCCAGTACTTC
CASSDNSQETQYF
>TRBV27|TRBJ1-1|TRBD1|NA
TGTGCCAGCAGTCTCCAGCAGGGGGCCCCTGAAGCTTTCTTT
CASSLQQGAPEAFF
>TRBV2|TRBJ1-1|TRBD1|NA
TGTGCCAGCAGCGCCGACAGGGACACTGAAGCTTTCTTT
CASSADRDTEAFF
>TRBV2|TRBJ2-1|NA|NA
TGTGCCAGCATGGCAGGGTGGGGTGAGCAGTTCTTC
CASMAGWGEQFF
>TRBV11-2|TRBJ2-5|NA|NA
TGTGCCAGCAGCTTAGGGGAGGAGCAGTACTTC
CASSLGEEQYF
>TRBV7-9|TRBJ1-1|NA|few
TGTGCCAGCAGCTTAAGGCAGGCGGAAGCTTTCTTT
CASSLRQAEAFF
>TRBV20-1|TRBJ2-1|NA|NA
TGCAGTGCTCGACCGCGGTCTGAGCAGTTCTTC
CSARPRSEQFF
>TRBV29-1|TRBJ2-7|TRBD2|few
TGCAGCGTGGGACTAGCGGGAGGCTACGAGCAGTACTTC
CSVGLAGGYEQYF
>TRBV6-8|TRBJ2-3|NA|NA
TGTGCCAGCAGTTACCATCGGGGTTCTAGCACAGATACGCAGTATTTT
CASSYHRGSSTDTQYF
>TRBV30|TRBJ2-5|NA|NA
TGTGCCTGGAGTGTAACCTGGGGTGGGACCCAGTACTTC
CAWSVTWGGTQYF
>TRBV6-4|TRBJ2-1|TRBD2|many
TGTGCCAGCAGTGGCAAGGCTAGCGGGGATTACAATGAGCAGTTCTTC
CASSGKASGDYNEQFF
>TRBV19|TRBJ2-1|NA|once
TGTGCCAGTAGTCCTCCCCTATCACGGCTCAATGAGCAGTTCTTC
CASSPPLSRLNEQFF
>TRBV4-2|TRBJ1-2|NA|NA
TGTGCCAGCAGCTTGGTGGTCAAAAACTATGGCTACACCTTC
CASSLVVKNYGYTF
>TRBV6-4|TRBJ2-3|NA|NA
TGTGCCAGCAGTGTGGAGCACACAGATACGCAGTATTTT
CASSVEHTDTQYF
>TRBV28|TRBJ2-7|TRBD2|NA
TGTGCCAGCAGTTTCACTAGCGGGGGCTACGAGCAGTACTTC
CASSFTSGGYEQYF
>TRBV18|TRBJ2-6|NA|NA
TGTGCCAGCTCAAACTCCGGGACAAACTCTGGGGCCAACGTCCTGACTTTC
CASSNSGTNSGANVLTF
>TRBV10-2|TRBJ2-7|NA|NA
TGCGCCAGCAGTGATTCTCTCGGGAGAACCTACGAGCAGTACTTC
CASSDSLGRTYEQYF
>TRBV2|TRBJ2-7|NA|NA
TGTGCCAGCAGCCCGCGGGGGCTCGACGAGCAGTACTTC
CASSPRGLDEQYF
>TRBV5-8|TRBJ2-1|NA|NA
TGTGCCAGCAGCTTGACGGGGAGCTCCTACAATGAGCAGTTCTTC
CASSLTGSSYNEQFF
>TRBV28|TRBJ2-3|TRBD1|NA
TGTGCCAGCAGTTCCCCGGGACAGGGCACAGATACGCAGTATTTT
CASSSPGQGTDTQYF
>TRBV2|TRBJ1-2|TRBD1|NA
TGTGCCAGCAGTGGACCTCCCGAAACAGGGGTTTTACGTGGCTACACCTTC
CASSGPPETGVLRGYTF